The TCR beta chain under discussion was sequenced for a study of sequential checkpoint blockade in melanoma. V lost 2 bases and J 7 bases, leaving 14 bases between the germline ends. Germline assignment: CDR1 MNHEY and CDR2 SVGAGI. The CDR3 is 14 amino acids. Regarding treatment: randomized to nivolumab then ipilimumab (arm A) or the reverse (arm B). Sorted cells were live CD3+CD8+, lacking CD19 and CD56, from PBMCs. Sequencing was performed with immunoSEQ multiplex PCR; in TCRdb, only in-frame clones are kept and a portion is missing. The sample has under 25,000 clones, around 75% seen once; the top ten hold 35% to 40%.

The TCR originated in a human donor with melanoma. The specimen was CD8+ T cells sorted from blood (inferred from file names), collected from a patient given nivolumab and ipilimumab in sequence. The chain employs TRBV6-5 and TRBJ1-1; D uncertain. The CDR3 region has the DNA TGTGCCAGCAGTTACACGACTGCCGGAAGTGAAGCTTTCTTT. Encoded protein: CASSYTTAGSEAFF.